The 7 T cell receptor beta chains listed next were all sequenced from one sample in a study of blood T cell repertoires in COVID-19. The repertoire was sequenced with immunoSEQ multiplex PCR; TCRdb's copy has only in-frame clones and lacks some. The sample gives around 100,000 clones, around 87% of which show up once; approximately 5% is in the top ten. The sample comprised peripheral blood. The receptors originated from a woman aged 80 or over with acute or convalescent COVID-19.

The rearrangement links TRBV11-3 to TRBJ1-1; tentative D call: TRBD1 (6 bases). Trimming removed 5 bases at V and 11 bases at J, with 18 bases between. The CDR3 is 13 residues long. Germline loops: CDR1 SGHNT, CDR2 YENEEA. The CDR3 coding sequence is TGTGCCAGCAGCCCCGGGGACACGCCATTGGCTTTCTTT. Translated: CASSPGDTPLAFF.

V usage is TRBV25-1 and J usage is TRBJ2-2, with 12 bases that match TRBD1. This CDR3 has 15 amino acids. CDR1 is MGHDK, CDR2 SYGVNS, per germline. V dropped 6 bases and J dropped 7; count of bases not matched to a gene: 6. The CDR3 coding sequence is TGTGCCAGCAGAAAAGGGACAGGGGGCAGCGGGGAGCTGTTTTTT. It yields the protein CASRKGTGGSGELFF.

The chain is built from TRBV6-5 and TRBJ1-1; tentative D call: TRBD1 (6 bases). Per the germline V gene, CDR1 is MNHEY and CDR2 is SVGAGI. This CDR3 spans 14 amino acids. The V end lost 7 bases, the J end lost 6 bases, and 18 bases lay between the germline ends. In DNA form, the CDR3 reads TGTGCCAGCAACTTACAGGGTGGTAGGGCTGAAGCTTTCTTT. Translated, it gives CASNLQGGRAEAFF.

The chain links TRBV11-2 to TRBJ2-1, with a tentative D call TRBD2 (6 bases). The CDR3 runs 15 residues. V lost 3 bases, J lost 6 bases, and 15 bases lay in between. Looked up from germline, CDR1 is SGHAT and CDR2 is FQNNGV. The CDR3 nucleotides read TGTGCCAGCAGCTTGACCGGGAGTTCCGGCAATGAGCAGTTCTTC. The encoded protein is CASSLTGSSGNEQFF. Together with reference TRBV11-2 and TRBJ2-1, the CDR3 gives the full variable domain: EAGVAQSPRYKIIEKRQSVAFWCNPISGHATLYWYQQILGQGPKLLIQFQNNGVVDDSQLPKDRFSAERLKGVDSTLKIQPAKLEDSAVYLCASSLTGSSGNEQFFGPGTRLTVL.

The chain recombines TRBV9 with TRBJ2-6; 14 nucleotides agree with TRBD2. Germline assignment: CDR1 SGDLS and CDR2 YYNGEE. The CDR3 extends over 20 amino acids. J was trimmed by 0 bases and V by 4 bases; bases with no gene match: 9. The CDR3 coding sequence is TGTGCCAGCAGCAAACGGACTAGCGGGAGGATTGCCTCTGGGGCCAACGTCCTGACTTTC. Translation gives CASSKRTSGRIASGANVLTF.

The rearrangement uses TRBV15 and TRBJ2-7, with 9 bases fitting TRBD1. Losses at the gene ends were 0 bases for V and 3 bases for J; bases not matched to a gene: 3. Germline CDR1 LNHNV, CDR2 YYDKDF (reference sequence). This CDR3 is built from 15 residues. CDR3 bases: TGTGCCACCAGCAGAGAAACGGGACAGGGCTACGAGCAGTACTTC. The encoded protein is CATSRETGQGYEQYF.

This chain links TRBV5-6 with TRBJ2-3; a weak D match, TRBD2 (6 bases). CDR1 SGHDT and CDR2 YYEEEE come from the germline V gene. V was trimmed by 3 bases and J by 3 bases, leaving 14 bases between them. The CDR3 runs 15 residues. CDR3 sequence reads: CASSSDGLRTDTQYF. In DNA form, the CDR3 reads TGTGCCAGCAGCTCGGACGGACTAAGGACAGATACGCAGTATTTT.